This T cell receptor (beta chain) was sequenced during a study of cytomegalovirus exposure and HLA in healthy donors. Findings and limits, study-wide: Confirmation was obtained in vitro that a few CMV-associated chains are specific for CMV antigens. Researchers catalogued about 150 TCR beta chains as cytomegalovirus-associated.

Method: immunoSEQ multiplex PCR; TCRdb's copy keeps in-frame clones and lacks some. Altogether more than 85,000 clones are present, approximately 93% being singletons, with the ten largest covering 1.1%. Germline CDR1 and CDR2: LNHDA and SQIVND (reference sequence). V was trimmed by 3 bases and J by 0 bases, leaving 6 bases between them. This CDR3 is built from 14 residues. This clone has a single count. Antigen unknown. J is TRBJ1-3 and V is TRBV19, with no clear D. The sequencing input was PBMCs. The TCR was taken from a woman aged 25-40 years in good health and CMV-seropositive. DNA of the CDR3: TGTGCCAGTAGTATGGGCAGCTCTGGAAACACCATATATTTT. It encodes CASSMGSSGNTIYF.